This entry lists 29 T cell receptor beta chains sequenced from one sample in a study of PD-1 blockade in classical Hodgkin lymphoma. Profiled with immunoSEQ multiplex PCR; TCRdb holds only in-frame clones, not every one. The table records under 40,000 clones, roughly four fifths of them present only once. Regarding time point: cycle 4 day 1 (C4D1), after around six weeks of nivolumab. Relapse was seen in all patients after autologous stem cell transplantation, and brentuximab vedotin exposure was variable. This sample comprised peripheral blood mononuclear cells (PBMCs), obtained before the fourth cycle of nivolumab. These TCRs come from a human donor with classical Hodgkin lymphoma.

CDR3 loop: CASSLGGQGDYGYTF. The CDR3 DNA reads as TGTGCCAGCAGTTTAGGAGGGCAGGGGGACTATGGCTACACCTTC. This chain connects TRBV28 to TRBJ1-2, with 7 bases that match TRBD1. The CDR3 loop spans 15 amino acids. Germline CDR1 and CDR2: MDHEN and SYDVKM. V lost 2 bases and J lost 3; bases outside the gene matches: 6.

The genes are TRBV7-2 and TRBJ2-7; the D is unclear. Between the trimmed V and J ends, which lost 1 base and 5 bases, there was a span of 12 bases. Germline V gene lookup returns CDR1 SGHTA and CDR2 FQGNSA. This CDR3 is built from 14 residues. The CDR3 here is CASSLGSRKDEQYF. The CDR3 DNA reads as TGTGCCAGCAGCTTAGGGTCAAGGAAGGACGAGCAGTACTTC.

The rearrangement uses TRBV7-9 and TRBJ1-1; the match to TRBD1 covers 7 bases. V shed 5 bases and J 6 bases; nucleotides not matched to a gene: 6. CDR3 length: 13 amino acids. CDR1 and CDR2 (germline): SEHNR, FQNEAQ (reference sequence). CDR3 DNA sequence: TGTGCCAGCAGCCTCACAGGGGCCCCTGAAGCTTTCTTT. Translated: CASSLTGAPEAFF. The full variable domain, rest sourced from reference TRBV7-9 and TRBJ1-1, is DTGVSQNPRHKITKRGQNVTFRCDPISEHNRLYWYRQTLGQGPEFLTYFQNEAQLEKSRLLSDRFSAERPKGSFSTLEIQRTEQGDSAMYLCASSLTGAPEAFFGQGTRLTVV.

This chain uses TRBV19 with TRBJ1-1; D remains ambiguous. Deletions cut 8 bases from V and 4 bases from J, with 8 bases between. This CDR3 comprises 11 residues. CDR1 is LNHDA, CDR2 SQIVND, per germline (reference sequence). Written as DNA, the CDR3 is TGTGCCAGTCGGGCGGTCACTGAAGCTTTCTTT. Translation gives CASRAVTEAFF. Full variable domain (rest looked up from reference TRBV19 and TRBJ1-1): DGGITQSPKYLFRKEGQNVTLSCEQNLNHDAMYWYRQDPGQGLRLIYYSQIVNDFQKGDIAEGYSVSREKKESFPLTVTSAQKNPTAFYLCASRAVTEAFFGQGTRLTVV.

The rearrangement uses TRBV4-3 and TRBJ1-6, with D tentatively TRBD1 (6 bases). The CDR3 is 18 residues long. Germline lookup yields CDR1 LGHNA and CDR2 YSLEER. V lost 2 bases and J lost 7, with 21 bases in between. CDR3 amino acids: CASSQSAGGPSPNSPLHF. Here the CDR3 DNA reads TGCGCCAGCAGCCAATCCGCCGGGGGGCCTTCTCCAAATTCACCCCTCCACTTT.

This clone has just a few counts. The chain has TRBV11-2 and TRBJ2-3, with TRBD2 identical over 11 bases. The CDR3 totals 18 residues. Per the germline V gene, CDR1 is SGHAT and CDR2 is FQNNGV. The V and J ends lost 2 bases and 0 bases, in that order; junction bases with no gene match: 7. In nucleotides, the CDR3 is TGTGCCAGCAGCTTACGGGCTAGCGGGGGGTTAAGCACAGATACGCAGTATTTT. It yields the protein CASSLRASGGLSTDTQYF.

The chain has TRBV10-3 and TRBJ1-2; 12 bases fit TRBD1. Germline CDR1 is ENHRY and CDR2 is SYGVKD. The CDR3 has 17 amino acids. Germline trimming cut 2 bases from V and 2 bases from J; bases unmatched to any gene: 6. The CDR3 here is CAISEQLGTGGNYGYTF. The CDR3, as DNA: TGTGCCATCAGTGAGCAATTGGGGACAGGGGGCAACTATGGCTACACCTTC.

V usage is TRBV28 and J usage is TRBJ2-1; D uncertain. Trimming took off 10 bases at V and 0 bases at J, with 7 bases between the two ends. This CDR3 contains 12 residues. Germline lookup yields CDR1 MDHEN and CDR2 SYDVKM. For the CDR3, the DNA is TGTGCCACCTTACGCTCCTACAATGAGCAGTTCTTC. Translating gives CATLRSYNEQFF.

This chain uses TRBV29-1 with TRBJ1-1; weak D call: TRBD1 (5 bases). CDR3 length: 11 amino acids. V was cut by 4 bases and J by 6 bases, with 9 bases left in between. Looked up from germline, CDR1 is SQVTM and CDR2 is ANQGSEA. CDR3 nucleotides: TGCAGCGTTGCCAGGGAAGCTGAAGCTTTCTTT. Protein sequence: CSVAREAEAFF.

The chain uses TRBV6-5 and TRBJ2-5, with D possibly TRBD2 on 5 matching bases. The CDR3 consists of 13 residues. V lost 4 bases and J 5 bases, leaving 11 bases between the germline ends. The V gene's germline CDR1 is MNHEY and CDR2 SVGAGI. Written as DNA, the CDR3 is TGTGCCAGCAGTTCCCCGGGATGGGAGACCCAGTACTTC. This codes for CASSSPGWETQYF.

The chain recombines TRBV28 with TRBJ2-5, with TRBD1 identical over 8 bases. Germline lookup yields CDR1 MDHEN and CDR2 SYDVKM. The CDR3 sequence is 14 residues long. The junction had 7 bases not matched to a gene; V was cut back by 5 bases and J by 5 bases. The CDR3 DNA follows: TGTGCCAGCAGTAGGACAGGGTGGAGGGAGACCCAGTACTTC. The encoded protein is CASSRTGWRETQYF.

The CDR3 sequence: CASSVDVGELFF. In nucleotides, the CDR3 is TGTGCCAGCAGCGTAGATGTCGGGGAGCTGTTTTTT. The chain combines TRBV9 with TRBJ2-2; no clear D gene. The V and J ends lost 0 bases and 7 bases respectively, with 4 bases between them. CDR1 is SGDLS, CDR2 YYNGEE, per germline. This CDR3 has 12 residues.

In DNA form, the CDR3 reads TGTGCCAGCAGCTTAAGGACATACGTCCAACAGCCCCAGCATTTT. Translated: CASSLRTYVQQPQHF. The chain is built from TRBV7-8 and TRBJ1-5, with D possibly being TRBD1 (5 bases). CDR3 size: 15 residues. The V gene's germline CDR1 is SGHVS and CDR2 FQNEAQ. V lost 2 bases to trimming and J lost 7 bases, with 15 bases between them.

DNA for the CDR3: TGTGCCAGCAGCTTAGGACAGGCCAACACTGAAGCTTTCTTT. This codes for CASSLGQANTEAFF. V usage is TRBV7-9 and J usage is TRBJ1-1; perhaps TRBD1 as D (6 bases). Germline assignment: CDR1 SEHNR and CDR2 FQNEAQ (reference sequence). Between the trimmed V and J ends, which lost 1 base and 2 bases, there was a span of 8 bases. The CDR3 totals 14 residues.

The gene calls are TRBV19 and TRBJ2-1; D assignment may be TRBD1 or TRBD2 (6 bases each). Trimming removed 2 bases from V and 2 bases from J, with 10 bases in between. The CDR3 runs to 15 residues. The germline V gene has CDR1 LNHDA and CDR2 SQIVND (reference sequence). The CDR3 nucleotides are TGTGCCAGTAGTATACCGGGGGCTACCTACAATGAGCAGTTCTTC. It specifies CASSIPGATYNEQFF.

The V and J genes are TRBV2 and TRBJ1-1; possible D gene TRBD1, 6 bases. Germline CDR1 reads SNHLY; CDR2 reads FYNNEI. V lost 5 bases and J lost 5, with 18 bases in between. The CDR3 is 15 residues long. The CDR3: CASSPSDSRGTEAFF. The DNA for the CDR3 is TGTGCCAGCAGTCCTTCGGACAGTCGAGGGACTGAAGCTTTCTTT.

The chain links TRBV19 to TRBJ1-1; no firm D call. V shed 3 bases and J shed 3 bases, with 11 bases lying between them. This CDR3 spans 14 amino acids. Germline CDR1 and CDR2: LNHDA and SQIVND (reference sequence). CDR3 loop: CASSMIRYDTEAFF. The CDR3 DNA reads TGTGCCAGTAGTATGATTCGGTATGACACTGAAGCTTTCTTT.

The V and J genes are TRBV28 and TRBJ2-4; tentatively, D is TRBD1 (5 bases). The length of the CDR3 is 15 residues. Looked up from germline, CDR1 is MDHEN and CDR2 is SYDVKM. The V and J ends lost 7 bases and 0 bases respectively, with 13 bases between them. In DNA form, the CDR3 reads TGTGCCAGCATCGATGCAGGGCTAGCCAAAAACATTCAGTACTTC. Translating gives CASIDAGLAKNIQYF. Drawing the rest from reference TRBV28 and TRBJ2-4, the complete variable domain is DVKVTQSSRYLVKRTGEKVFLECVQDMDHENMFWYRQDPGLGLRLIYFSYDVKMKEKGDIPEGYSVSREKKERFSLILESASTNQTSMYLCASIDAGLAKNIQYFGAGTRLSVL.

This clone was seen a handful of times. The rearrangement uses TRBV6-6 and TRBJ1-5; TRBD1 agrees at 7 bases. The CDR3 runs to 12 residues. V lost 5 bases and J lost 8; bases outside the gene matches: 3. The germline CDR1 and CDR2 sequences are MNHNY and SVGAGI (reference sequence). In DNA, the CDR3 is TGTGCCAGCAGTACTACAGGGGAGCCCCAGCATTTT. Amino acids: CASSTTGEPQHF.

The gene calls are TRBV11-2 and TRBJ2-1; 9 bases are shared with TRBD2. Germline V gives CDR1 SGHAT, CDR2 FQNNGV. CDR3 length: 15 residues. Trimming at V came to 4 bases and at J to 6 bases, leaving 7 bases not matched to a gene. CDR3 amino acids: CASSSPGLAGNEQFF. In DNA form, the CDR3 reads TGTGCCAGCAGCTCCCCGGGACTAGCTGGCAATGAGCAGTTCTTC.

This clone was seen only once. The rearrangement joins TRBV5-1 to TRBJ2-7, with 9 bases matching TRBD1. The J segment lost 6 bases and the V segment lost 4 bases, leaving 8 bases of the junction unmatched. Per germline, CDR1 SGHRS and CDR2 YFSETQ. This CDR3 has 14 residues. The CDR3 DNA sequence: TGCGCCAGCAGCACGGGACAGGGTGTAAGCGAGCAGTACGTC. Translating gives CASSTGQGVSEQYV.

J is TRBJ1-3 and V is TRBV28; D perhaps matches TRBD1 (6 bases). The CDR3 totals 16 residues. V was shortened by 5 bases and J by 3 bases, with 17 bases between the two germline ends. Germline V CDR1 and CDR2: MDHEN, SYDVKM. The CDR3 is CASSVRGANYGNTIYF. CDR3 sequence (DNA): TGTGCCAGCAGTGTTCGGGGGGCGAACTATGGAAACACCATATATTTT.

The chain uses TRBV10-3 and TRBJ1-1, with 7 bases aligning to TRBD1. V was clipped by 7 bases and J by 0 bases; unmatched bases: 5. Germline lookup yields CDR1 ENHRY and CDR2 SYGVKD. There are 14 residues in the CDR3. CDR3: CAINPGQMNTEAFF. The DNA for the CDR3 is TGTGCCATCAACCCGGGACAGATGAACACTGAAGCTTTCTTT.

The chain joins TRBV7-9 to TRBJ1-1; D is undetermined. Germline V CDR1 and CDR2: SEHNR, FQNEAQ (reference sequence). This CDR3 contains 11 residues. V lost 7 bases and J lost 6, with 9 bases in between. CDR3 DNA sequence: TGTGCCAGCACCTTGGGAGCTGAAGCTTTCTTT. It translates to CASTLGAEAFF.

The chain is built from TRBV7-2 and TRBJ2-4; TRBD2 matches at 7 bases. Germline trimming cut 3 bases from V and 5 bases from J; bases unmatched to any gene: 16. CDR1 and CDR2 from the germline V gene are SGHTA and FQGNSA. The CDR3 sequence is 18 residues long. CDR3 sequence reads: CASSFRFGGEGFQNIQYF. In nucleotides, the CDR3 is TGTGCCAGCAGCTTTAGATTCGGTGGGGAGGGGTTCCAAAACATTCAGTACTTC.

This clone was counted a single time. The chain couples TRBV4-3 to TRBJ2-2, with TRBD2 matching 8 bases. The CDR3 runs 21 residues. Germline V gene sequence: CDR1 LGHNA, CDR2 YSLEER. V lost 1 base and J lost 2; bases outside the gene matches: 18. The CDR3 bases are TGCGCCAGCAGCCAAGGGTTCCGGGAGGGCCTCTTCGAATCAAACACCGGGGAGCTGTTTTTT. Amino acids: CASSQGFREGLFESNTGELFF.

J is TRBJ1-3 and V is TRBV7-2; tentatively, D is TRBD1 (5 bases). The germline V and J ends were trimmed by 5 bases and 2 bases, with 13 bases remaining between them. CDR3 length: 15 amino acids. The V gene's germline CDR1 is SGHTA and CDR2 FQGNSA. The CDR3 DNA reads TGTGCCAGCAGCCACTACGGGACGGCTGGAAACACCATATATTTT. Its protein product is CASSHYGTAGNTIYF.

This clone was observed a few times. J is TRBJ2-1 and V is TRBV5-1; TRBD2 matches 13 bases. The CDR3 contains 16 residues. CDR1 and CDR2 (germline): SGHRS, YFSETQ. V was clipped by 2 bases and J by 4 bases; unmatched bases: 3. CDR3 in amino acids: CASSLTSGRGYNEQFF. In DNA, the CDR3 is TGCGCCAGCAGCTTAACTAGCGGGAGGGGTTACAATGAGCAGTTCTTC.

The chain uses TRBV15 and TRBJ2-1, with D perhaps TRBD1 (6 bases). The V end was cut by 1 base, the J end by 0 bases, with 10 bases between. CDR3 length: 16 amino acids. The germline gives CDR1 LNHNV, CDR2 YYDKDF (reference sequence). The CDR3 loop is CATSRGQVRSYNEQFF. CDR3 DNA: TGTGCCACCAGCAGAGGACAGGTACGCTCCTACAATGAGCAGTTCTTC.